The rows below give T cell receptor beta chains drawn from one sample of a study of blood T cell repertoires in COVID-19. Some clones are missing from TCRdb's copy, which holds only in-frame ones; the method was immunoSEQ multiplex PCR. The table has about 130,000 clones, roughly 85% seen once. The material sequenced was peripheral blood. The receptors shown here come from an older man with active or convalescent COVID-19. Both conserved end residues are part of each CDR3. A D gene is named only where the DNA matches it firmly. Clone size is given for some rows only: seen once, a few or many times, or a class if the clone is expanded.

>few|TRBJ2-1|NA|TRBV4-1
CASSRGGVSYNEQFF
TGCGCCAGCAGCAGGGGGGGAGTCTCGTACAATGAGCAGTTCTTC
>few|TRBJ2-2|TRBD2|TRBV10-3
CAISQEGRGTGELFF
TGTGCCATCAGCCAGGAGGGGCGGGGGACCGGGGAGCTGTTTTTT
>NA|TRBJ1-4|NA|TRBV6-6
CASSFFPRVEDEKLFF
TGTGCCAGCAGTTTCTTCCCGAGGGTAGAAGACGAAAAACTGTTTTTT
>few|TRBJ1-2|NA|TRBV30
CAWSTGILYGYTF
TGTGCCTGGAGTACAGGAATTCTCTATGGCTACACCTTC
>NA|TRBJ2-7|NA|TRBV19
CASSMVGGPEQYF
TGTGCCAGTAGTATGGTGGGGGGACCCGAGCAGTACTTC
>NA|TRBJ1-5|TRBD1|TRBV7-9
CASTQGTDNQPQHF
TGTGCCAGCACCCAGGGGACAGACAATCAGCCCCAGCATTTT
>NA|TRBJ2-2|NA|TRBV7-8
CASSPQGKAGELFF
TGTGCCAGCAGTCCACAGGGAAAAGCGGGGGAGCTGTTTTTT
>NA|TRBJ2-1|NA|TRBV27
CASSLFPRENEQFF
TGTGCCAGCAGTTTGTTCCCGAGGGAAAATGAGCAGTTCTTC
>NA|TRBJ2-2|NA|TRBV18
CASSFANTGELFF
TGTGCCAGCTCGTTCGCGAACACCGGGGAGCTGTTTTTT
>NA|TRBJ2-1|TRBD2|TRBV5-1
CASSPLDFGTSGPHNEQFF
TGCGCCAGCAGCCCACTCGACTTTGGGACTAGCGGGCCACACAATGAGCAGTTCTTC
>NA|TRBJ2-2|TRBD2|TRBV2
CASRAGGFTGELFF
TGTGCCAGCAGAGCGGGGGGGTTCACCGGGGAGCTGTTTTTT
>NA|TRBJ2-2|TRBD1|TRBV5-1
CASTGTGNTGELFF
TGCGCCAGCACGGGGACAGGGAACACCGGGGAGCTGTTTTTT
>NA|TRBJ2-7|NA|TRBV19
CASSIALQGYEQYF
TGTGCCAGTAGTATAGCCTTACAGGGTTACGAGCAGTACTTC
>NA|TRBJ1-5|NA|TRBV27
CASRPGISNQPQHF
TGTGCCAGCAGACCGGGGATAAGCAATCAGCCCCAGCATTTT
>few|TRBJ2-3|NA|TRBV7-7
CASSFQVGDTQYF
TGTGCCAGCAGCTTCCAAGTCGGAGATACGCAGTATTTT
>NA|TRBJ2-5|TRBD2|TRBV14
CASSQDGTTQETQYF
TGTGCCAGCAGCCAAGATGGGACTACTCAAGAGACCCAGTACTTC
>NA|TRBJ1-5|NA|TRBV10-3
CAIKEGSNQPQHF
TGTGCCATCAAGGAGGGGAGCAATCAGCCCCAGCATTTT
>NA|TRBJ1-6|NA|TRBV5-1
CASSLEDPGNSSPLHF
TGCGCCAGCAGCTTGGAAGACCCAGGGAACTCTTCACCCCTCCACTTT
>NA|TRBJ1-1|TRBD1|TRBV6-2/TRBV6-3
CASSYLDRPMAFF
TGTGCCAGCAGTTACCTGGACAGGCCCATGGCTTTCTTT
>NA|TRBJ2-3|TRBD2|TRBV14
CASSRRLAASTDTQYF
TGTGCCAGCAGCCGACGACTAGCGGCTAGCACAGATACGCAGTATTTT
>NA|TRBJ2-3|NA|TRBV4-2
CASSPQASGVTDTQYF
TGTGCCAGCAGCCCCCAGGCAAGCGGAGTCACAGATACGCAGTATTTT
>NA|TRBJ1-5|NA|TRBV28
CASSLPGNQPQHF
TGTGCCAGCAGTTTGCCGGGGAATCAGCCCCAGCATTTT
>NA|TRBJ1-2|TRBD1|TRBV24-1
CATSGTGHGYTF
TGTGCCACCAGTGGGACAGGGCATGGCTACACCTTC
>NA|TRBJ1-5|NA|TRBV2
CASRDNGGNQPQHF
TGTGCCAGCCGGGACAACGGAGGCAATCAGCCCCAGCATTTT
>once|TRBJ2-5|TRBD2|TRBV11-1
CASSLGGSGETQYF
TGTGCCAGCAGCTTAGGCGGGAGTGGGGAGACCCAGTACTTC
>few|TRBJ2-7|TRBD1|TRBV6-5
CASSLTGERGEQYF
TGTGCCAGCAGTTTAACAGGGGAACGGGGCGAGCAGTACTTC
>NA|TRBJ2-7|TRBD1|TRBV19
CASIPPDRGRYEQYF
TGTGCCAGTATTCCCCCAGACAGGGGACGCTACGAGCAGTACTTC
>once|TRBJ2-7|TRBD2|TRBV15
CATSRGPGLAGGSYEQYF
TGTGCCACCAGCAGAGGCCCCGGACTAGCGGGGGGATCCTACGAGCAGTACTTC
>NA|TRBJ1-3|NA|TRBV30
CAWSHAGPSGNTIYF
TGTGCCTGGAGTCACGCAGGGCCCTCTGGAAACACCATATATTTT
>NA|TRBJ2-2|NA|TRBV6-5
CASRRASQHGELFF
TGTGCCAGCAGGAGGGCCAGCCAGCACGGGGAGCTGTTTTTT
>NA|TRBJ2-2|TRBD2|TRBV5-5
CASSREGDLFF
TGTGCCAGCAGTCGGGAGGGAGATTTGTTTTTT
>NA|TRBJ2-1|TRBD2|TRBV6-4
CASSLTSGGSSYNEQFF
TGTGCCAGCAGCCTGACTAGCGGGGGGAGCTCCTACAATGAGCAGTTCTTC
>NA|TRBJ2-5|TRBD2|TRBV6-5
CASSYSISGAGKTQYF
TGTGCCAGCAGTTACTCGATTAGCGGGGCAGGGAAGACCCAGTACTTC
>NA|TRBJ1-5|TRBD1|TRBV27
CASSYGTGGRSNQPQHF
TGTGCCAGCAGTTACGGGACAGGGGGTAGGAGCAATCAGCCCCAGCATTTT
>NA|TRBJ1-5|NA|TRBV7-8
CASSLDRAYQPQHF
TGTGCCAGCAGCTTAGACAGGGCTTACCAGCCCCAGCATTTT
>NA|TRBJ2-7|TRBD1|TRBV6-5
CASSYDRAYEQYF
TGTGCCAGCAGTTACGACAGGGCCTACGAGCAGTACTTC
>NA|TRBJ2-5|TRBD2|TRBV5-1
CASSLALAGNQETQYF
TGCGCCAGCAGCTTGGCCCTAGCGGGGAACCAAGAGACCCAGTACTTC
>NA|TRBJ1-6|TRBD1|TRBV15
CATSRDTGGISPLHF
TGTGCCACCAGCAGAGATACAGGGGGCATTTCACCCCTCCACTTT
>NA|TRBJ2-5|NA|TRBV7-2
CASSLGSQETQYF
TGTGCCAGCAGCTTAGGGAGCCAAGAGACCCAGTACTTC
>NA|TRBJ1-1|NA|TRBV6-5
CASRPDMVNTEAFF
TGTGCCAGCAGGCCAGACATGGTGAACACTGAAGCTTTCTTT